These 26 T cell receptor beta chains were all obtained from the same sample, sequenced in a study of response to subunit inactivated influenza vaccine (dated 2018 in TCRdb). Library method: RT-PCR. The sample was run on an Illumina HiSeq 2500. TCRdb reanalyzed the raw reads on its own, using fastp at Q25 for trimming and MiXCR for clone calling, and kept in-frame beta chains. Entries that share a CDR3 protein sequence are merged under the most common genes and DNA. For this sample there are 500,000 to 550,000 distinct CDR3 sequences; 6% to 9% appear just once. The top ten clones comprise 10% to 15% of the sample. Sequences were derived from PBMCs from blood, sampled around 25 months after vaccination. Every receptor here comes from a man in his fifties or sixties who received an inactivated influenza vaccine. Donor details come from another sample of the same person, matched by shared clones.

This clonotype was detected only a few times. J is TRBJ1-1 and V is TRBV27, with no clear D. Germline V gene data show CDR1 as MNHEY and CDR2 as SMNVEV (reference sequence). The CDR3 has 12 amino acids. The ends were cut back, 7 bases at V and 8 bases at J, with 14 bases in the middle. The CDR3 loop reads CASMDPSSEAFF. The CDR3, as DNA: TGTGCCAGCATGGACCCTAGCTCCGAAGCTTTCTTT.

The chain uses TRBV9 and TRBJ2-1; maybe TRBD2 (6 bases). This CDR3 region has 14 residues. CDR1 SGDLS and CDR2 YYNGEE come from the germline V gene. The V end was cut by 5 bases, the J end by 5 bases, with 14 bases between. In nucleotides, the CDR3 is TGTGCCAGCAGTATCCGGGAGAAGAACAATGAGCAGTTCTTC. Translation: CASSIREKNNEQFF.

The chain uses TRBV6-4 and TRBJ2-7; no firm D call. V lost 11 bases and J 7 bases, leaving 9 bases between the germline ends. From germline, CDR1 is MRHNA and CDR2 SNTAGT. The CDR3 spans 9 residues. In DNA form, the CDR3 reads TGTGCCCGCCCCCAAGAGCAGTACTTC. Its translation: CARPQEQYF.

In its sample, this clonotype was seen many times. The chain uses TRBV9 and TRBJ2-1; D not certain. CDR3 length: 14 residues. Trimming shortened V by 1 base and J by 4 bases, and 9 bases separated the two germline ends. CDR1 is SGDLS, CDR2 YYNGEE, per germline. The CDR3: CASSVSPEYNEQFF. The CDR3 region has the DNA TGTGCCAGCAGCGTAAGCCCAGAGTACAATGAGCAGTTCTTC.

This clonotype was detected many times. The chain is built from TRBV24-1 and TRBJ2-7; D is unclear. Germline assignment: CDR1 KGHDR and CDR2 SFDVKD. The CDR3 contains 10 residues. Deletions cut 10 bases from V and 6 bases from J, with 9 bases between. This CDR3 is CATVEVEQYF. In DNA, the CDR3 is TGTGCCACAGTAGAGGTCGAGCAGTACTTC.

This clonotype was seen many times. The chain couples TRBV20-1 to TRBJ1-2; D uncertain. The CDR3 consists of 12 residues. V lost 3 bases to trimming and J lost 2 bases, with 7 bases between them. Germline CDR1 is DFQATT and CDR2 is SNEGSKA (reference sequence). The CDR3 loop is CSASRANYGYTF. In DNA, the CDR3 is TGCAGTGCTAGCCGTGCAAACTATGGCTACACCTTC.

This clonotype was seen a handful of times. The gene calls are TRBV20-1 and TRBJ2-1; D not resolved. The germline V gene has CDR1 DFQATT and CDR2 SNEGSKA (reference sequence). Trimming took off 4 bases at V and 4 bases at J, with 20 bases between the two ends. The length of the CDR3 is 16 residues. The CDR3 spells CSAKLYTRRRYNEQFF. The CDR3 bases are TGCAGTGCTAAATTATACACAAGACGACGATACAATGAGCAGTTCTTC.

The chain couples TRBV30 to TRBJ2-1; D gene uncertain. The germline V and J ends were trimmed by 2 bases and 4 bases, with 9 bases remaining between them. Germline V CDR1 and CDR2: GTSNPN, SVGIG (reference sequence). The CDR3 spans 13 residues. CDR3 in amino acids: CAWSRRHYNEQFF. Here the CDR3 DNA reads TGTGCCTGGAGTCGAAGACATTACAATGAGCAGTTCTTC.

The sample holds many counts of this clonotype. The chain joins TRBV12-3 or TRBV12-4 to TRBJ1-5; D is perhaps TRBD1 (6 bases). Trimming left V 3 bases short and J 10 bases short, with 13 bases between. This CDR3 is 13 amino acids long. CDR3 region: CASSLTPGVPQHF. As DNA, the CDR3 is TGTGCCAGCAGTTTGACGCCAGGGGTCCCCCAGCATTTT.

This clonotype was found many times. The chain has TRBV9 and TRBJ2-7, with TRBD1 identical over 7 bases. The V gene end was trimmed by 4 bases and the J gene end by 4 bases; junction bases not matched to a gene: 5. This CDR3 has 13 amino acids. Germline V gives CDR1 SGDLS, CDR2 YYNGEE. The CDR3 DNA follows: TGTGCCAGCAGCCCCCGGACAGGTTACGAGCAGTACTTC. It encodes CASSPRTGYEQYF.

This clonotype has more than one count but fewer than ten. The rearrangement uses TRBV20-1 and TRBJ2-2; D may be TRBD1 or TRBD2 (5 bases each). Looked up from germline, CDR1 is DFQATT and CDR2 is SNEGSKA (reference sequence). The V and J ends lost 5 bases and 11 bases respectively, with 9 bases between them. This CDR3 contains 10 residues. The CDR3 nucleotides are TGCAGTGCTTACCGGGACGAGCTGTTTTTT. This translates into CSAYRDELFF.

The chain links TRBV5-4 to TRBJ2-5, with 9 bases matching TRBD2. Germline V CDR1 and CDR2: SGHNT, YYREEE (reference sequence). Germline trimming cut 0 bases from V and 4 bases from J; bases unmatched to any gene: 7. This CDR3 spans 16 amino acids. The CDR3: CASSLGSGGLRETQYF. DNA of the CDR3: TGTGCCAGCAGCTTGGGTAGCGGGGGCCTGCGAGAGACCCAGTACTTC.

CDR3 amino acids: CASSPTGTRGNTQYF. The CDR3 bases are TGTGCCAGCAGCCCTACTGGGACAAGGGGGAATACGCAGTATTTT. The chain joins TRBV12-3 or TRBV12-4 to TRBJ2-3, with D possibly being TRBD1 (6 bases). The germline V and J ends were trimmed by 6 bases and 7 bases, with 20 bases remaining between them. CDR3 length equals 15 residues.

A few counts support this clonotype. This chain joins TRBV6-2 or TRBV6-3 and TRBJ2-1; 8 nucleotides line up with TRBD2. The germline gives CDR1 MNHEY, CDR2 SVGEGT. The CDR3 covers 17 residues. J gave up 4 bases and V 3 bases, and 11 bases lay outside the gene matches. The CDR3, as DNA: TGTGCCAGCAGTTATGGGTTAGCGGGACTCCTTTACAATGAGCAGTTCTTC. This encodes CASSYGLAGLLYNEQFF.

J is TRBJ2-3 and V is TRBV5-1, with TRBD1 identical over 8 bases. J gave up 5 bases and V 0 bases, and 2 bases lay outside the gene matches. CDR3 length equals 14 residues. Looked up from germline, CDR1 is SGHRS and CDR2 is YFSETQ. The CDR3 region is CASSLGDRGDTQYF. The CDR3 region has the DNA TGCGCCAGCAGCTTGGGAGACAGGGGAGATACGCAGTATTTT.

The chain combines TRBV7-7 with TRBJ2-3; D is unclear. Germline CDR1 SSHAT, CDR2 FNYEAQ (reference sequence). The CDR3 has 16 amino acids. Trimming cost V 1 base and J 4 bases, with 15 bases left between them. The CDR3 loop reads CASSLGWGRSADTQYF. CDR3 nucleotides: TGTGCCAGCAGCTTAGGGTGGGGTCGGTCGGCAGATACGCAGTATTTT.

This clonotype was counted ten times or more. The chain links TRBV6-2 or TRBV6-3 to TRBJ2-1, with D maybe TRBD1 (5 bases). The CDR3 spans 13 residues. The V gene lost 8 bases and the J gene lost 5 bases, with 13 bases spanning the gap. Germline V gene lookup returns CDR1 MNHEY and CDR2 SVGEGT. The CDR3 spells CASVAGNNNEQFF. Written as DNA, the CDR3 is TGTGCCAGCGTAGCAGGGAACAACAATGAGCAGTTCTTC.

The V and J genes are TRBV7-2 and TRBJ2-1, with 7 bases fitting TRBD2. Germline-derived CDR1 and CDR2 are SGHTA and FQGNSA. The V and J ends lost 2 bases and 7 bases, in that order; junction bases with no gene match: 11. This CDR3 has 16 residues. The CDR3 DNA reads TGTGCCAGCAGCTTAAGTGGGACGGGAGGATTGAATGAGCAGTTCTTC. This codes for CASSLSGTGGLNEQFF.

This clonotype was seen many times. The CDR3 coding sequence is TGCAGCGTTGAAGTAGGAGGCACCCCTGAAGCTTTCTTT. Encoded protein: CSVEVGGTPEAFF. The chain is built from TRBV29-1 and TRBJ1-1; D is ambiguous. Germline assignment: CDR1 SQVTM and CDR2 ANQGSEA. Trimming cost V 1 base and J 6 bases, with 12 bases left between them. There are 13 residues in the CDR3. Complete variable domain (other parts from reference TRBV29-1 and TRBJ1-1): SAVISQKPSRDICQRGTSLTIQCQVDSQVTMMFWYRQQPGQSLTLIATANQGSEATYESGFVIDKFPISRPNLTFSTLTVSNMSPEDSSIYLCSVEVGGTPEAFFGQGTRLTVV.

J is TRBJ1-2 and V is TRBV4-2; D is undetermined. With 4 bases removed from V and 5 bases from J, the gap between germline ends came to 11 bases. Per the germline V gene, CDR1 is LGHNA and CDR2 is YNFKEQ. This CDR3 is 13 amino acids long. In DNA form, the CDR3 reads TGTGCCAGCAGCCCTGGAGTCGGGTATGGCTACACCTTC. Translating gives CASSPGVGYGYTF.

There are a few counts of this clonotype. The V call is TRBV7-3, the J call TRBJ2-2; D is unresolved. CDR1 and CDR2 (germline): SGHTA, FQGTGA. Trimming shortened V by 7 bases and J by 6 bases, and 21 bases separated the two germline ends. The CDR3 loop spans 16 amino acids. The CDR3 region is CASKIVTDRFSGELFF. The CDR3 coding sequence is TGTGCCAGCAAAATAGTTACGGATAGGTTCTCCGGGGAGCTGTTTTTT.

This clonotype appeared many times. Here the CDR3 reads CASSIDRNTEAFF. The CDR3 DNA follows: TGTGCCAGTAGTATAGACAGGAACACTGAAGCTTTCTTT. The chain employs TRBV19 and TRBJ1-1; D unclear. This CDR3 has 13 amino acids. Trimming removed 0 bases from V and 1 base from J, with 3 bases in between. The V gene's germline CDR1 is LNHDA and CDR2 SQIVND (reference sequence). Supplemented by reference TRBV19 and TRBJ1-1, the full variable domain reads DGGITQSPKYLFRKEGQNVTLSCEQNLNHDAMYWYRQDPGQGLRLIYYSQIVNDFQKGDIAEGYSVSREKKESFPLTVTSAQKNPTAFYLCASSIDRNTEAFFGQGTRLTVV.

In its sample, this clonotype was seen many times. The chain combines TRBV7-2 with TRBJ2-7; 7 positions match TRBD2. Trimming at V came to 5 bases and at J to 9 bases, leaving 19 bases not matched to a gene. The germline gives CDR1 SGHTA, CDR2 FQGNSA. The CDR3 is made up of 16 amino acids. CDR3 sequence (DNA): TGTGCCAGCAGCCCAAGAGCGGGGACTCAGAACCGGGCGCAGTACTTC. Amino acids: CASSPRAGTQNRAQYF.

This clonotype was detected ten times or more. The chain has TRBV29-1 and TRBJ1-2, with D possibly TRBD1 on 6 matching bases. With 7 bases removed from V and 8 bases from J, the gap between germline ends came to 23 bases. The CDR3 contains 14 residues. CDR1 is SQVTM and CDR2 is ANQGSEA in the germline V gene. CDR3 in amino acids: CSAPEFGGAGGYTF. In DNA form, the CDR3 reads TGCAGCGCCCCCGAGTTCGGGGGGGCAGGGGGCTACACCTTC. The full variable domain, in which reference TRBV29-1 and TRBJ1-2 provide the parts outside the CDR3, is SAVISQKPSRDICQRGTSLTIQCQVDSQVTMMFWYRQQPGQSLTLIATANQGSEATYESGFVIDKFPISRPNLTFSTLTVSNMSPEDSSIYLCSAPEFGGAGGYTFGSGTRLTVV.

This clonotype came up a few times. The chain couples TRBV5-5 to TRBJ2-1; the D is unclear. CDR3 size: 13 residues. Between the trimmed V and J ends, which lost 5 bases and 5 bases, there was a span of 11 bases. Looked up from germline, CDR1 is SGHKS and CDR2 is YYEKEE (reference sequence). CDR3 sequence (DNA): TGTGCCAGCAGATTAATGCACGACAATGAGCAGTTCTTC. Translated: CASRLMHDNEQFF.

The chain uses TRBV20-1 and TRBJ1-1; D unclear. Germline CDR1 is DFQATT and CDR2 is SNEGSKA (reference sequence). V was pared by 6 bases and J by 3 bases, with 11 bases between. The CDR3 is 12 amino acids. CDR3 in DNA: TGCAGTGCGAGCTCCATGGACACTGAAGCTTTCTTT. It yields the protein CSASSMDTEAFF.